A single sample gave rise to the 9 T cell receptor beta chains below, sequenced in a study of OX40 agonist ivuxolimab in advanced cancers. The library was prepared using the immunoSEQ multiplex PCR assay. TCRdb's version of the immuneACCESS table is confined to in-frame rearrangements and falls short of the full clone set. An unresolved V gene accounts for under half of the shortfall where checked; the remainder is of unknown origin. Recorded for this sample are approximately 58,000 clones; 84% of them occurred a single time. The ten largest clonotypes hold approximately 4.3% of the sample. The sequences come from CD4+ or CD8+ T cells sorted from blood, collected in a trial of the OX40 agonist ivuxolimab. The receptors were sampled from an adult with an advanced solid tumor such as melanoma, head and neck, liver or kidney cancer.

The chain uses TRBV15 and TRBJ2-5; TRBD1 agrees at 7 bases. This CDR3 comprises 15 residues. Looked up from germline, CDR1 is LNHNV and CDR2 is YYDKDF (reference sequence). Losses at the gene ends were 1 base for V and 0 bases for J; bases not matched to a gene: 2. The CDR3 reads CATSRAQGDQETQYF. Here the CDR3 DNA reads TGTGCCACCAGCAGAGCCCAGGGGGACCAAGAGACCCAGTACTTC.

The table lists this clone with a few counts. Other DNA sequences in this sample translate to the same CDR3. This sequence joins TRBV29-1 and TRBJ2-5; 11 nucleotides line up with TRBD2. V dropped 6 bases and J dropped 3; count of bases not matched to a gene: 3. The CDR3 is 13 residues long. The V gene's germline CDR1 is SQVTM and CDR2 ANQGSEA. In DNA form, the CDR3 reads TGCAGCGTCCAGACTAGCGGGGAAGAGACCCAGTACTTC. Amino acids: CSVQTSGEETQYF.

The V gene is TRBV6-5, the J gene TRBJ1-3; D is uncertain. The germline V gene has CDR1 MNHEY and CDR2 SVGAGI. Trimming stripped 2 bases from V and 4 bases from J, with 12 bases between. The CDR3 is made up of 15 amino acids. CDR3 nucleotide sequence: TGTGCCAGCAGTTACCGGGGTCTCTCAGGAAACACCATATATTTT. Protein: CASSYRGLSGNTIYF.

The V and J genes are TRBV28 and TRBJ2-6; D may be TRBD1 (6 bases). Germline CDR1 and CDR2: MDHEN and SYDVKM. Trimming cost V 9 bases and J 0 bases, with 9 bases left between them. The length of the CDR3 is 14 residues. CDR3 in DNA: TGTGCCAGTCTGGACAGCTCTGGGGCCAACGTCCTGACTTTC. As protein: CASLDSSGANVLTF.

This clone was seen a single time. In this CDR3 the conserved last residue, phenylalanine or tryptophan, is missing, so a read error is likely. The DNA is omitted, as the CDR3 cannot be located on it reliably, and the CDR3 follows TCRdb's listing. The rearrangement links TRBV14 to TRBJ1-1. CDR1 is SGHDN, CDR2 FVKESK, per germline. The CDR3 sequence runs 13 residues, both termini included. The CDR3 sequence: CASSQDQGTHFNL.

This clone occurred a few times. The chain employs TRBV9 and TRBJ1-3; possibly TRBD1 for D (5 bases). The CDR3 spans 14 residues. Germline V CDR1 and CDR2: SGDLS, YYNGEE. V lost 2 bases and J lost 2, with 8 bases in between. The CDR3 nucleotides are TGTGCCAGCAGCGTCGGGGGGACTGGAAACACCATATATTTT. Translation: CASSVGGTGNTIYF.

The chain combines TRBV10-3 with TRBJ1-5; the D gene is possibly TRBD1 (6 bases). Germline V gene sequence: CDR1 ENHRY, CDR2 SYGVKD. This CDR3 is built from 14 residues. V was cut by 6 bases and J by 5 bases, with 14 bases left in between. CDR3 sequence (DNA): TGTGCCATCAGGGATGACAGGAGCGATCAGCCCCAGCATTTT. Amino acids: CAIRDDRSDQPQHF.

V usage is TRBV7-9 and J usage is TRBJ1-5; the D gene is possibly TRBD1 (5 bases). This CDR3 comprises 15 residues. Trimming cost V 5 bases and J 10 bases, with 21 bases left between them. The germline V gene encodes CDR1 SEHNR and CDR2 FQNEAQ (reference sequence). CDR3 region: CASSRGWGEYEPQHF. The CDR3 nucleotides read TGTGCCAGCAGCCGTGGGTGGGGCGAGTATGAACCCCAGCATTTT.

J is TRBJ2-3 and V is TRBV5-4, with D uncertain. The CDR3 totals 14 residues. The ends were cut back, 2 bases at V and 2 bases at J, with 9 bases in the middle. Germline CDR1 SGHNT, CDR2 YYREEE (reference sequence). The CDR3: CASSFLAVTDTQYF. The DNA of the CDR3 is TGTGCCAGCAGCTTTCTGGCTGTCACAGATACGCAGTATTTT.